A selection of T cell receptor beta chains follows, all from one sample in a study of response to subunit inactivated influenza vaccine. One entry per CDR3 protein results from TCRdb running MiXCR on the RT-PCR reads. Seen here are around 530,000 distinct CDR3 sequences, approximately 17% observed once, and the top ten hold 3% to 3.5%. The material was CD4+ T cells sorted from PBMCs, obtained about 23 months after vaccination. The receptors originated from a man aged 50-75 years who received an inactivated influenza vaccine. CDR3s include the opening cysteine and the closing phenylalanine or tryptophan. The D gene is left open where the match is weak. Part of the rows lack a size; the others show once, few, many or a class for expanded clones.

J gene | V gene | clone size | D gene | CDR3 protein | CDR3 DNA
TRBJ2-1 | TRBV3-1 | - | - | CASSVRSVNEQFF | TGTGCCAGCAGTGTGAGGAGCGTAAATGAGCAGTTCTTC
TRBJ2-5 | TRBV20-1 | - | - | CSARTMRHTTGETQYF | TGCAGTGCTAGGACCATGCGACATACGACGGGAGAGACCCAGTACTTC
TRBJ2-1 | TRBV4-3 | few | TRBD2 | CASSHGGRPPNEQFF | TGCGCCAGCAGCCACGGCGGGAGGCCGCCTAATGAGCAGTTCTTC
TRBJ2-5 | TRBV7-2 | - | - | CASSLEGRGTQYF | TGTGCCAGCAGCTTAGAGGGGCGGGGGACCCAGTACTTC
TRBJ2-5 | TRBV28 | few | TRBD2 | CASSQTSLETQYF | TGTGCCAGCAGTCAGACTAGCTTGGAGACCCAGTACTTC
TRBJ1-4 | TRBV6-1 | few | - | CASRGKRGSAEKLFF | TGTGCCAGCAGGGGGAAAAGGGGGTCGGCGGAAAAACTGTTTTTT
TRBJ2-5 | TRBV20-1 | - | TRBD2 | CSASRPGLEETQYF | TGCAGTGCTTCTCGACCGGGACTAGAGGAGACCCAGTACTTC
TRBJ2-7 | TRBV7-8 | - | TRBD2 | CASSLSLAGGPYEQYF | TGTGCCAGCAGCTTATCTCTAGCGGGGGGACCCTACGAGCAGTACTTC
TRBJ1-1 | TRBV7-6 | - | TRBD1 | CASSSPYRGDTEAFF | TGTGCCAGCAGCTCACCCTACAGGGGTGACACTGAAGCTTTCTTT
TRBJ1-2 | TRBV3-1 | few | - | CASSQAQGPRYGYTF | TGTGCCAGCAGCCAAGCACAGGGACCGCGCTATGGCTACACCTTC
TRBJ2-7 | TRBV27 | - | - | CASSYGAASYEQYF | TGTGCCAGCAGTTATGGCGCAGCCTCCTACGAGCAGTACTTC
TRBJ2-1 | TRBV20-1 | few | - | CSARDRPVGGLNEQFF | TGCAGTGCTAGAGATCGACCGGTGGGGGGCTTAAATGAGCAGTTCTTC
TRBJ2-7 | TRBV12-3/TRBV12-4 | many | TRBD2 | CASSFDAPGLAVHEQYF | TGTGCCAGCAGTTTTGACGCGCCGGGACTAGCGGTCCACGAGCAGTACTTC
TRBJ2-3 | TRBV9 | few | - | CASSVEAGPGTQYF | TGTGCCAGCAGCGTAGAGGCCGGCCCAGGTACGCAGTATTTT
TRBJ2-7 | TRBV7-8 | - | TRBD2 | CASSYLADPYEQYF | TGTGCCAGCAGCTACCTAGCGGATCCCTACGAGCAGTACTTC
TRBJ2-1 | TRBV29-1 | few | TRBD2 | CSVGRQSQRDSLSYNEQFF | TGCAGCGTTGGAAGACAGAGCCAGCGGGATTCCCTTTCCTACAATGAGCAGTTCTTC
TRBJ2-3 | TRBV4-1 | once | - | CASSQWVAISDTQYF | TGCGCCAGCAGCCAGTGGGTGGCCATCTCAGATACGCAGTATTTT
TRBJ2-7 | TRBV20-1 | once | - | CSASIGHVRLYEQYF | TGCAGTGCTTCGATTGGACATGTTCGGCTTTACGAGCAGTACTTC
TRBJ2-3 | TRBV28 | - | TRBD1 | CASRQGRDTQYF | TGTGCCAGCAGACAGGGGCGGGATACGCAGTATTTT
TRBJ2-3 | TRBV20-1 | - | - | CSARWGRGTDTQYF | TGCAGTGCGAGGTGGGGCAGGGGCACAGATACGCAGTATTTT
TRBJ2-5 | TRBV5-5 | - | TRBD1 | CASSLLGQGIGVRETQYF | TGTGCCAGCAGCTTGTTGGGACAGGGGATTGGTGTCCGAGAGACCCAGTACTTC
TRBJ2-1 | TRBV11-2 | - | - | CASSLRRVPPNEQFF | TGTGCCAGCAGCTTAAGGAGGGTTCCGCCCAATGAGCAGTTCTTC
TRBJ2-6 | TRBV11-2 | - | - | CASSRYTGSGANVLTF | TGTGCCAGCAGTCGATATACGGGGTCTGGGGCCAACGTCCTGACTTTC
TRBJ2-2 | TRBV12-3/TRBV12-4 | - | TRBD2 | CASSKLAGYSGELFF | TGTGCCAGCAGTAAGCTAGCGGGCTATTCCGGGGAGCTGTTTTTT
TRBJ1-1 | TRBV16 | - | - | CASSEGRGMAFF | TGTGCCAGCAGCGAGGGTCGGGGAATGGCTTTCTTT
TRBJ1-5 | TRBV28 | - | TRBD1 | CASSFDRGPNQPQHF | TGTGCCAGCAGCTTCGACAGGGGACCCAATCAGCCCCAGCATTTT
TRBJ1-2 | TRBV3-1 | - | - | CASSQAHTGTYGYTF | TGTGCCAGCAGCCAAGCTCATACAGGAACCTATGGCTACACCTTC
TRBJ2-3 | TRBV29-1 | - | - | CSAKGLITDTQYF | TGCAGCGCTAAAGGACTGATCACAGATACGCAGTATTTT
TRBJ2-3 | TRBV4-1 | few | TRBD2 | CASSLSTSGGADTQYF | TGCGCCAGCAGCCTCTCGACTAGCGGGGGGGCTGATACGCAGTATTTT